These T cell receptor beta chains were read from a single sample in a study of lymphopenia after photon versus proton radiotherapy. Using immunoSEQ multiplex PCR, the repertoire was profiled, and TCRdb retains in-frame clones only, with some absent. The table includes roughly 150,000 clones, about 88% detected once. Here the sequenced sample was peripheral blood, taken from a patient treated with photon-based radiotherapy. The receptors here all came from a man between 45 and 60 years old with gastric cancer. Each CDR3 is given with its conserved first and last residue. Fields, in order: D gene, CDR3 length, clone size, V gene, J gene, CDR3 protein, CDR3 DNA. The D gene is left open where the match is weak. Expanded clones are given a class, and other clones once, few, many or no size at all.

.	13	.	TRBV6-5	TRBJ2-1	CASSPLDYFEQFF	TGTGCCAGCAGTCCCCTTGACTACTTTGAGCAGTTCTTC
TRBD2	14	.	TRBV6-6	TRBJ2-4	CASSSGGFRNIQYF	TGTGCCAGCAGTTCGGGGGGGTTTCGGAACATTCAGTACTTC
.	15	.	TRBV2	TRBJ1-1	CASSEGFGRNTEAFF	TGTGCCAGCAGTGAAGGGTTTGGTAGGAACACTGAAGCTTTCTTT
TRBD1	16	.	TRBV15	TRBJ2-3	CATSRFPGQATDTQYF	TGTGCCACCAGCAGATTCCCGGGACAGGCCACAGATACGCAGTATTTT
.	16	.	TRBV10-3	TRBJ1-1	CAISMSAISDYTEAFF	TGTGCCATCAGTATGTCCGCCATTTCCGACTACACTGAAGCTTTCTTT
.	14	.	TRBV29-1	TRBJ2-4	CSVEGPGPLKVQYF	TGCAGCGTTGAAGGACCCGGACCCCTTAAGGTTCAGTACTTC
.	13	few	TRBV11-2	TRBJ2-7	CASRLVRSYEQYF	TGTGCCAGCAGACTAGTCCGCTCCTACGAGCAGTACTTC
.	15	.	TRBV9	TRBJ2-2	CASSVGVPGTGELFF	TGTGCCAGCAGCGTAGGCGTGCCTGGCACCGGGGAGCTGTTTTTT
TRBD2	17	.	TRBV7-9	TRBJ2-3	CASSRTSGRARTDTQYF	TGTGCCAGCAGCCGGACTAGCGGGAGGGCCCGGACAGATACGCAGTATTTT
.	11	.	TRBV6-6	TRBJ2-5	CASGGQETQYF	TGTGCCAGCGGGGGTCAAGAGACCCAGTACTTC
TRBD2	15	.	TRBV18	TRBJ2-1	CASSLGLAEYNEQFF	TGTGCCAGCTCCCTCGGACTAGCGGAGTACAATGAGCAGTTCTTC
.	14	.	TRBV30	TRBJ1-1	CAWSAGLPNTEAFF	TGTGCCTGGAGTGCCGGTCTCCCGAACACTGAAGCTTTCTTT
TRBD2	16	.	TRBV27	TRBJ2-2	CASRTTSGIGTGELFF	TGTGCCAGCAGGACCACGAGCGGGATTGGGACCGGGGAGCTGTTTTTT
TRBD1	14	.	TRBV10-2	TRBJ2-7	CASRDRGRSYEQYF	TGCGCCAGCAGGGACAGGGGGCGCTCCTACGAGCAGTACTTC
.	12	.	TRBV2	TRBJ1-2	CASRGLQGGYTF	TGTGCCAGCAGAGGCCTCCAAGGAGGCTACACCTTC
.	14	.	TRBV6-5	TRBJ2-7	CASSYGDRSYEQYF	TGTGCCAGCAGTTACGGGGACCGCTCCTACGAGCAGTACTTC
.	14	once	TRBV19	TRBJ1-1	CASSIAGLNTEAFF	TGTGCCAGTAGTATAGCAGGCCTGAACACTGAAGCTTTCTTT
.	14	.	TRBV28	TRBJ1-5	CASSLTSLGQPQHF	TGTGCCAGCAGTTTAACCTCCCTTGGGCAGCCCCAGCATTTT
.	13	.	TRBV10-3	TRBJ1-2	CANRQSANYGYTF	TGTGCCAACAGACAGTCAGCTAACTATGGCTACACCTTC
TRBD1	17	.	TRBV15	TRBJ2-7	CATSRGPGTALAAEQYF	TGTGCCACCAGCAGAGGACCCGGGACAGCGCTGGCAGCCGAGCAGTACTTC
.	14	.	TRBV5-6	TRBJ1-2	CASSSHGARTGYTF	TGTGCCAGCAGCTCCCACGGGGCGCGCACTGGCTACACCTTC
TRBD2	16	.	TRBV5-6	TRBJ2-2	CASSLGLAGSTGELFF	TGTGCCAGCAGCCTGGGACTAGCGGGTTCCACCGGGGAGCTGTTTTTT
TRBD1	15	.	TRBV19	TRBJ2-7	CATRGLDRGSYEQYF	TGTGCCACGCGAGGGTTGGACAGGGGGTCCTACGAGCAGTACTTC
TRBD2	16	.	TRBV5-4	TRBJ2-1	CASSFPSGSSYNEQFF	TGTGCCAGCAGCTTTCCTAGCGGGAGCTCCTACAATGAGCAGTTCTTC
.	11	once	TRBV20-1	TRBJ1-1	CSALGRTEAFF	TGCAGTGCTCTCGGACGGACTGAAGCTTTCTTT
.	11	.	TRBV7-9	TRBJ2-1	CASSRSDEQFF	TGTGCCAGCAGCCGCTCGGATGAGCAGTTCTTC
.	14	.	TRBV5-1	TRBJ1-1	CASSPGARNTEAFF	TGCGCCAGCAGCCCCGGGGCGAGGAACACTGAAGCTTTCTTT
.	14	.	TRBV9	TRBJ2-7	CASSAAGITYEQYF	TGTGCCAGCAGCGCCGCCGGTATAACCTACGAGCAGTACTTC
TRBD2	13	.	TRBV7-8	TRBJ2-7	CASSRLAGYEQYF	TGTGCCAGCAGTCGACTAGCGGGGTACGAGCAGTACTTC
TRBD2	18	few	TRBV4-2	TRBJ2-3	CASSQENLLAGLTDTQYF	TGTGCCAGCAGCCAAGAAAATCTGCTAGCGGGGCTCACAGATACGCAGTATTTT
.	13	.	TRBV6-5	TRBJ1-2	CASSSEFGYGYTF	TGTGCCAGCAGTTCCGAATTTGGATATGGCTACACCTTC
TRBD2	16	.	TRBV7-9	TRBJ2-7	CASSLVWAGGGYEQYF	TGTGCCAGCAGCTTAGTCTGGGCGGGAGGAGGCTACGAGCAGTACTTC
.	14	once	TRBV19	TRBJ1-5	CASSMGGGYQPQHF	TGTGCCAGTAGTATGGGTGGGGGATATCAGCCCCAGCATTTT
.	15	.	TRBV5-1	TRBJ2-5	CASSPRTRGTETQYF	TGCGCCAGCAGCCCGCGGACTAGGGGGACCGAGACCCAGTACTTC
TRBD1	13	.	TRBV2	TRBJ1-4	CAGSGTANEKLFF	TGTGCCGGTTCCGGGACAGCTAATGAAAAACTGTTTTTT
TRBD1	14	.	TRBV9	TRBJ2-2	CASSPQGAGGELFF	TGTGCCAGCAGCCCACAGGGGGCGGGCGGGGAGCTGTTTTTT
.	13	.	TRBV5-1	TRBJ2-7	CASSLGGIYEQYF	TGCGCCAGCAGCTTGGGAGGTATATACGAGCAGTACTTC
.	14	.	TRBV6-5	TRBJ2-7	CASSEPGSSYEQYF	TGTGCCAGCAGTGAACCAGGGAGTTCCTACGAGCAGTACTTC
TRBD2	15	.	TRBV6-1	TRBJ2-3	CASSELAGSTDTQYF	TGTGCCAGCAGTGAGTTAGCGGGGAGCACAGATACGCAGTATTTT
.	13	.	TRBV18	TRBJ1-1	CASSGQSNTEAFF	TGTGCCAGCTCCGGACAATCGAACACTGAAGCTTTCTTT
TRBD2	15	.	TRBV19	TRBJ2-3	CASSTSGRLADTQYF	TGTGCCAGTAGTACCAGCGGGAGGCTGGCAGATACGCAGTATTTT
.	12	.	TRBV28	TRBJ2-7	CAHASVFYEQYF	TGTGCCCACGCCAGCGTGTTCTACGAGCAGTACTTC
TRBD1	12	.	TRBV28	TRBJ1-3	CASSFAGGTIYF	TGTGCCAGCAGTTTTGCAGGGGGGACCATATATTTT
.	11	few	TRBV5-6	TRBJ1-1	CASSLGDEAFF	TGTGCCAGCAGCTTGGGGGACGAAGCTTTCTTT
TRBD2	18	few	TRBV7-9	TRBJ2-7	CASSLKPVAGGNSYEQYF	TGTGCCAGCAGCTTAAAACCGGTAGCGGGAGGAAACTCCTACGAGCAGTACTTC
.	11	.	TRBV6-5	TRBJ1-1	CASSRGTEAFF	TGTGCCAGCAGCCGTGGCACTGAAGCTTTCTTT
.	14	.	TRBV7-8	TRBJ2-4	CASSDSGGKNIQYF	TGTGCCAGCAGCGATAGCGGCGGTAAAAACATTCAGTACTTC
TRBD2	15	.	TRBV6-5	TRBJ2-1	CASSPQAGGDNEQFF	TGTGCCAGCAGCCCCCAAGCGGGAGGGGACAATGAGCAGTTCTTC
.	15	.	TRBV5-1	TRBJ1-3	CASSLEAGSGNTIYF	TGCGCCAGCAGCTTGGAGGCTGGGTCAGGAAACACCATATATTTT
TRBD2	16	once	TRBV7-9	TRBJ2-7	CASSYSGTILSYEQYF	TGTGCCAGCAGCTATTCCGGGACTATACTTTCCTACGAGCAGTACTTC